This T cell receptor beta chain is from a study of beta chain features in type 1 diabetes. Expressed TCRB transcripts were sequenced after all isolated RNA was converted to cDNA. Repertoires were generated with immunoSEQ multiplex PCR, while TCRdb's copy carries only in-frame clones and drops some. Seen here are 430,000 or so clones, over 10% observed once, and the top ten hold roughly 0.046%. CD45RO/CCR7/CD25/CD127/CD95/CD27 separated CD4+ naive, central memory, regulatory and stem cell-like memory cells by sorting. General observations from the study: Lower insertion and higher deletion counts appeared at VDJ junctions in type 1 diabetes patients.

For this clone: Its target is not known.

Looked up from germline, CDR1 is SGDLS and CDR2 is YYNGEE. This CDR3 has 15 residues. The V and J ends lost 4 bases and 6 bases respectively, with 16 bases between them. The specimen sequenced was naive CD4+ T cells from blood. The sequence was obtained from a woman aged 18-29 years in good health. V and J are TRBV9 and TRBJ2-2; tentatively, D is TRBD1 (5 bases). CDR3 nucleotide sequence: TGTGCCAGCAGCCGCCTCGACAGTTTTCCCGGGGAGCTGTTTTTT. As protein: CASSRLDSFPGELFF.